This entry describes one TCR beta chain. This clone was observed once. Its cognate antigen has yet to be identified. The sample holds no much larger clone one base away, and base qualities are not on file. Trimming removed 0 bases from V and 5 bases from J, leaving 10 bases between the germline ends. The CDR3 has 15 amino acids, counting the end cysteine and phenylalanine. Left in the record is the CDR3 DNA by itself, 45 bases read in frame from the first base. CDR1 and CDR2 are drawn from the germline V gene: MNHEY, SVGAGI. This record belongs to a study of T cell responses to AZD1222 COVID-19 vaccine (dated by TCRdb to the early 2020s). For the wider study: AZD1222 recipients given second doses at about 4 weeks or at about 12 weeks were pooled, since spike-specific TCR depth and breadth were not found to differ between the two schedules. A total of more than 230 trial participants underwent TCR sequencing, of whom 207 received two doses of AZD1222 and approximately 25 received two doses of the MenACWY control vaccine. Trial participants were enrolled by age into 18-55, 56-69 and 70-plus year subgroups, with about 150, 28 and 57 TCR-sequenced participants respectively. Study-wide findings and limitations: The 56-69-year group was small, and its depth increase did not reach significance, likely because of low power. Because no samples from the day 14 peak response were available, repertoires could be characterized only after the peak T cell response. Participants were mostly white British, with more females than males. The authors suggested clonal diversity may have been underestimated. A significant rise in spike-specific TCR breadth and depth was observed after two AZD1222 doses relative to day 0 and relative to MenACWY recipients. Reportedly, close to half of the unique spike-specific TCRs recognized epitopes lying outside the regions that are mutated in the B.1.351 and B.1.1.7 variants. Vaccine-associated CD4 TCRs spanned the whole spike protein, with dominant responses in regions 160-218 and 743-854. Conclusions about previously exposed vaccinees were limited because only 6 or 7 AZD1222 recipients were SARS-CoV-2 seropositive at baseline.

Reading the label with the study, this specimen's time point is: baseline before first vaccination. Samples from vaccinated people were obtained from the UK trials COV001 and COV002, which included a single-blind randomized controlled phase 2/3 trial of AZD1222 (ChAdOx1 nCoV-19) in healthy adults. For TCRbeta chain sequencing, PBMC samples from trial participants were taken at day 0 and at day 28 after the second dose. The CDR3 regions of human TCRbeta chains were analyzed by immunosequencing. Processing in the source paper ran as follows. Repertoire TCRs were checked for matches against a reference library of SARS-CoV-2-specific TCRs that had been generated using the MIRA antigen-specificity platform. Breadth meant the fraction of unique TCRs that were SARS-CoV-2-associated, whereas depth meant the fraction of total T cells that were SARS-CoV-2-associated. Each spike-specific TCR was assigned to its reactive spike region and to a CD4 or CD8 class using the MIRA data. Log10-transformed breadth and depth values were compared by one-way ANOVA with Sidak's multiple comparisons tests. In its TCRdb copy, this immuneACCESS table keeps in-frame sequences only and misses some clones. Where compared with another copy, unresolved V genes explain less than half of these, and the others have no known cause. V, J and clone size were drawn from that table, and D and trimming were deduced from the DNA. The sample profile shows 110,000 to 150,000 clones; 85% to 95% of them were found once. In total, the top ten clones hold about 9.1% of the sample.

Sample: peripheral blood, taken on day 0 of AZD1222 vaccination. The sequence came from an adult in good health. The sequence joins TRBV6-5 to TRBJ2-2; the D gene is perhaps TRBD2, from 5 matching bases. The sequence in DNA is TGTGCCAGCAGTTACTCGACGGGGATTACCGGGGAGCTGTTTTTT. Its coded protein is CASSYSTGITGELFF.